This record concerns one TCR beta chain sequence. Its antigen is undetermined. CDR3 length equals 18 residues. Germline-derived CDR1 and CDR2 are SGHTA and FQGNSA. Trimming took off 3 bases at V and 3 bases at J, with 22 bases between the two ends. The PCR was carried out with 60 Vbeta primers and 13 Jbeta primers. Some clones are missing from TCRdb's copy, which holds only in-frame ones; the method was immunoSEQ multiplex PCR. The profile shows 120,000 or so clones, roughly 80% of them singletons. This entry comes from a study of cytomegalovirus exposure and HLA in healthy donors. Notes on the study in general: On later analysis, the bulk of CMV-associated TCR beta chains appeared to be HLA-restricted. As confirmed in vitro, three CMV-associated chains were specific for CMV antigens. The study had only CMV serostatus as immune exposure information.

Sequenced material: PBMCs. This TCR was recovered from a man in his thirties or forties in good health and CMV-seropositive. The chain carries TRBV7-2 and TRBJ2-3, with D perhaps TRBD2 (6 bases). Here the CDR3 reads CASSFSLGSGPSTDTQYF. The CDR3 nucleotides are TGTGCCAGCAGCTTTTCCCTGGGTAGCGGACCGTCTACAGATACGCAGTATTTT.